This T cell receptor beta chain came from a study of OX40 agonist ivuxolimab in advanced cancers. The CDR3 is made up of 12 amino acids. In germline, CDR1 is MNHEY, CDR2 SMNVEV (reference sequence). Trimming pared 8 bases from V and 3 bases from J, leaving 8 bases between. The method was immunoSEQ multiplex PCR; TCRdb's version includes in-frame clones alone and lacks a portion of them. This sample has approximately 63,000 clones, with around 87% found just once. The material was CD4+ or CD8+ T cells sorted from blood, obtained in a trial of the OX40 agonist ivuxolimab. The V and J genes are TRBV27 and TRBJ1-5; D not resolved. This clonotype originated in an adult with an advanced solid tumor such as melanoma, head and neck, liver or kidney cancer. The CDR3 sequence: CASAGPNQPQHF. The CDR3 nucleotides read TGTGCCAGCGCGGGCCCCAATCAGCCCCAGCATTTT.